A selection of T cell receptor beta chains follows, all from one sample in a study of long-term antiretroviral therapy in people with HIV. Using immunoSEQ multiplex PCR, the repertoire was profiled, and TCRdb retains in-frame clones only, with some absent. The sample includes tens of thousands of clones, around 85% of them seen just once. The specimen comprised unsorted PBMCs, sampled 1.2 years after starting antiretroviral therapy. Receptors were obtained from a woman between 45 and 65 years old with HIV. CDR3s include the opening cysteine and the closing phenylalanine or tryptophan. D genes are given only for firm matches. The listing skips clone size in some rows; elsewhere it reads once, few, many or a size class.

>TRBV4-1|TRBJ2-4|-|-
CASSREQPEQNIQYF
TGCGCCAGCAGCCGGGAACAGCCGGAGCAAAACATTCAGTACTTC
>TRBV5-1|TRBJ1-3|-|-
CASSVGSVSGNTIYF
TGCGCCAGCAGCGTTGGGTCAGTCTCTGGAAACACCATATATTTT
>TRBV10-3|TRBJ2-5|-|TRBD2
CAISESVAGGQETQYF
TGTGCCATCAGTGAGTCAGTAGCGGGGGGGCAGGAGACCCAGTACTTC
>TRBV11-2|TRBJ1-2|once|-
CASSLAGHIRLGYTF
TGTGCCAGCAGCTTAGCCGGCCATATAAGGCTAGGCTACACCTTC
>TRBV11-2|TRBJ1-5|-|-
CASSLRGGRGSNQPQHF
TGTGCCAGCAGCTTAAGGGGCGGAAGGGGGAGCAATCAGCCCCAGCATTTT
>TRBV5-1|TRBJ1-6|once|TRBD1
CASSLGQGGGSPLHF
TGCGCCAGCAGCCTGGGACAGGGGGGAGGTTCACCCCTCCACTTT
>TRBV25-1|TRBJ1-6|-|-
CASSESRPAAGRNSPLHF
TGTGCCAGCAGTGAATCCCGGCCAGCTGCAGGGCGCAATTCACCCCTCCACTTT
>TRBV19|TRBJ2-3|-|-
CASSRRDERDTQYF
TGTGCCAGTAGTAGGAGGGACGAGAGAGATACGCAGTATTTT
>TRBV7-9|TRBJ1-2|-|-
CASTPRESFYGYTF
TGTGCCAGCACACCGCGAGAATCGTTCTATGGCTACACCTTC
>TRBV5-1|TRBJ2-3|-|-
CASSPGGTTDTQYF
TGCGCCAGCAGCCCGGGTGGCACCACAGATACGCAGTATTTT
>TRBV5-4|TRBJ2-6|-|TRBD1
CASSLAGQRHSGANVLTF
TGTGCCAGCAGCTTGGCGGGACAGCGACACTCTGGGGCCAACGTCCTGACTTTC
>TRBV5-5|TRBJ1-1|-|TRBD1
CASSYGNPGGMNTEAFF
TGTGCCAGCAGCTACGGGAATCCAGGGGGGATGAACACTGAAGCTTTCTTT
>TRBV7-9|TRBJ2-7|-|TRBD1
CASSLPVGTGGIEQYF
TGTGCCAGCAGCTTACCCGTTGGGACAGGGGGGATCGAGCAGTACTTC
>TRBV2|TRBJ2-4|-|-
CASSDGLAKNIQYF
TGTGCCAGCAGTGATGGACTAGCCAAAAACATTCAGTACTTC
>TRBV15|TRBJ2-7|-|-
CATSRRGIFEQYF
TGTGCCACCAGCAGACGAGGGATTTTCGAGCAGTACTTC
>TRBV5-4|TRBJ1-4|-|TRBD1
CASSRRDRGSNEKLFF
TGTGCCAGCAGCCGCCGGGACAGGGGGTCTAATGAAAAACTGTTTTTT
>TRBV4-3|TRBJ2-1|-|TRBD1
CASSQGGQGYNEQFF
TGCGCCAGCAGCCAAGGGGGACAGGGCTACAATGAGCAGTTCTTC
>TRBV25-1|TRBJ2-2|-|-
CASSEYSGELFF
TGTGCCAGCAGTGAATACTCCGGGGAGCTGTTTTTT
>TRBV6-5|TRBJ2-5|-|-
CASSYTDRDQETQYF
TGTGCCAGCAGTTACACCGACAGAGACCAAGAGACCCAGTACTTC
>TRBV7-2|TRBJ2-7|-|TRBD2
CASSLTSGGTGEQYF
TGTGCCAGCAGCTTGACTAGCGGGGGGACAGGCGAGCAGTACTTC
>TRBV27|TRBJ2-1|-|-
CASNPRGAFNEQFF
TGTGCCAGCAACCCCCGTGGGGCGTTCAATGAGCAGTTCTTC
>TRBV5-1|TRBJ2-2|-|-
CASSLAGGLLAGELFF
TGCGCCAGCAGCTTGGCAGGGGGGTTATTGGCCGGGGAGCTGTTTTTT
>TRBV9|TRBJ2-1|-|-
CASSPRFEVNEQFF
TGTGCCAGCAGCCCCCGTTTTGAGGTGAATGAGCAGTTCTTC
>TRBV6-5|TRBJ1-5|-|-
CASSTLGSNQPQHF
TGTGCCAGCTCTACCCTAGGAAGCAATCAGCCCCAGCATTTT
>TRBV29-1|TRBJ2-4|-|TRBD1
CSVEGQGGGIQYF
TGCAGCGTTGAAGGGCAAGGGGGCGGCATTCAGTACTTC
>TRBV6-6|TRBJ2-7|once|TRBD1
CASSYLGQGPYEQYF
TGTGCCAGCAGTTACTTGGGACAGGGCCCCTACGAGCAGTACTTC
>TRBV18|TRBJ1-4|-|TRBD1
CASSWTGDEKLFF
TGTGCCAGCTCTTGGACAGGGGATGAAAAACTGTTTTTT
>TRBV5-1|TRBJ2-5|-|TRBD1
CASSAGTGKETQYF
TGCGCCAGCAGCGCCGGGACAGGCAAAGAGACCCAGTACTTC
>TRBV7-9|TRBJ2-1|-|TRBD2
CASSPPLRGGAGEQFF
TGTGCCAGCAGCCCACCACTCCGCGGGGGGGCCGGGGAGCAGTTCTTC
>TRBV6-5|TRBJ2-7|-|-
CASSISGSEQYF
TGTGCCAGCAGCATAAGCGGGTCCGAGCAGTACTTC
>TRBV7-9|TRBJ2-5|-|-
CASSLTEVRSETQYF
TGTGCCAGCAGCTTGACGGAGGTACGTTCGGAGACCCAGTACTTC
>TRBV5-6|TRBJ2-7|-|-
CASSSLSEQYF
TGTGCCAGCAGCTCCCTGAGTGAGCAGTACTTC
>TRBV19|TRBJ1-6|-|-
CASSNRQFDSPLHF
TGTGCCAGTAGTAATAGACAGTTTGATTCACCCCTCCACTTT
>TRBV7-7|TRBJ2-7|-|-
CASSLGQGWRDEQYF
TGTGCTAGCAGCTTAGGGCAGGGGTGGAGGGACGAGCAGTACTTC
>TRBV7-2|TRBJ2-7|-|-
CASSLIPQGAYEQYF
TGTGCCAGCAGCCTAATCCCGCAGGGAGCCTACGAGCAGTACTTC
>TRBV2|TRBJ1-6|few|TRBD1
CASTASGQGNSPLHF
TGTGCCAGCACTGCCTCCGGACAGGGGAATTCACCCCTCCACTTT
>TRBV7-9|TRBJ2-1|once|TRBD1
CASSLRTGNLENEQFF
TGTGCCAGCAGCCTTCGGACAGGAAATTTAGAAAATGAGCAGTTCTTC
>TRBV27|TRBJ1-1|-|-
CASSHQRGTRDNTEAFF
TGTGCCAGCAGCCATCAGAGGGGGACGAGAGATAACACTGAAGCTTTCTTT
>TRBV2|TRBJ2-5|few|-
CASNPQGRETQYF
TGTGCCAGCAACCCCCAGGGGCGGGAGACCCAGTACTTC
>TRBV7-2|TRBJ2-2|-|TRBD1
CASSPHGTGTGTGELFF
TGTGCCAGCAGCCCGCATGGGACAGGGACGGGCACCGGGGAGCTGTTTTTT
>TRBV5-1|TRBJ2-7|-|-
CASSPSVSGLFTYEQYF
TGCGCCAGCAGTCCCTCCGTTTCAGGACTATTTACCTACGAGCAGTACTTC
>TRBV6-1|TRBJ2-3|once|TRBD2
CASTEAGGAHNTQYF
TGTGCCAGCACCGAAGCGGGGGGGGCACACAATACGCAGTATTTT
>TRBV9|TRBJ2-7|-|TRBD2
CASSALGTTRYEQYF
TGTGCCAGCAGCGCCCTCGGGACTACCCGATACGAGCAGTACTTC
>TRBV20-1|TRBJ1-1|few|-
CSASYQLGAFF
TGCAGTGCTAGCTACCAACTCGGGGCTTTCTTT
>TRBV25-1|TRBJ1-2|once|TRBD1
CASSEVRQGDGYTF
TGTGCCAGCAGTGAGGTCAGACAGGGTGATGGCTACACCTTC
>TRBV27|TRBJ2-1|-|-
CASSLRNNEQFF
TGTGCCAGCAGTTTAAGAAACAATGAGCAGTTCTTC
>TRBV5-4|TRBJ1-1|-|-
CASSLAGSDTEAFF
TGTGCCAGCAGCTTGGCGGGGAGCGACACTGAAGCTTTCTTT
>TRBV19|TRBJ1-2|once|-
CASSMGRGGPTGYTF
TGTGCCAGTAGTATGGGGAGGGGCGGACCGACCGGCTACACCTTC
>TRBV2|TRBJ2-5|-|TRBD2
CALIRGGAGLATQYF
TGTGCCCTGATACGCGGGGGGGCCGGGCTTGCGACCCAGTACTTC
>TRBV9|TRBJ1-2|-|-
CASSPRGANYGYTF
TGTGCCAGCAGCCCCCGAGGAGCTAACTATGGCTACACCTTC
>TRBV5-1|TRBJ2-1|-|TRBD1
CASIGQGYYNEQFF
TGCGCCAGCATTGGACAGGGGTACTACAATGAGCAGTTCTTC
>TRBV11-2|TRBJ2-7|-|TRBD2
CASSSLAGGPLFVEYF
TGTGCCAGCAGCTCACTAGCGGGGGGGCCTCTCTTCGTTGAGTACTTC
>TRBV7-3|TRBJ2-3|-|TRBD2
CASSWSKGLAGRRDTQYF
TGTGCCAGCAGCTGGTCGAAAGGACTAGCGGGGCGGCGGGATACGCAGTATTTT
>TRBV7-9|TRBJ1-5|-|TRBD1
CASSFQGDQPQHF
TGTGCCAGCAGCTTCCAGGGGGATCAGCCCCAGCATTTT
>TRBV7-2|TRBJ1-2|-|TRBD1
CASSLGQGASNYGYTF
TGTGCCAGCAGCTTGGGACAGGGGGCCTCTAACTATGGCTACACCTTC
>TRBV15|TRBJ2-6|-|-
CATSRGVGGAGANVLTF
TGTGCCACCAGCAGAGGAGTAGGAGGGGCCGGGGCCAACGTCCTGACTTTC
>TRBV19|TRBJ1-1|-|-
CASSLHTNLNTEAFF
TGTGCCAGTAGTCTTCACACAAACCTGAACACTGAAGCTTTCTTT